This TCR beta chain was captured by sequencing in a study of early T cells in non-severe SARS-CoV-2 infection. Study overall: Sequencing input comprised bulk RNA from unsorted whole blood; chain pairing was not available.

cDNA molecules, individually, were tagged with unique molecular identifiers. In TCRdb, the 5' RACE reads were re-called with MiXCR into one record per CDR3 protein. The sample gives nearly 80,000 distinct CDR3 sequences, more than 10% of which show up once; around 1.1% is in the top ten. The germline V gene encodes CDR1 KGHDR and CDR2 SFDVKD. V lost 9 bases and J lost 1; bases outside the gene matches: 9. The CDR3 totals 15 residues. The sample holds many counts of this clonotype. The rearrangement links TRBV24-1 to TRBJ2-3; 7 nucleotides agree with TRBD1. This TCR came from an adult who was a healthcare worker with PCR-confirmed SARS-CoV-2 infection or an uninfected control (not recorded which). The sample taken for sequencing was whole blood. The CDR3 region is CATSIWDRGTDTQYF. For the CDR3, the DNA is TGTGCCACCTCCATCTGGGACAGAGGCACAGATACGCAGTATTTT.